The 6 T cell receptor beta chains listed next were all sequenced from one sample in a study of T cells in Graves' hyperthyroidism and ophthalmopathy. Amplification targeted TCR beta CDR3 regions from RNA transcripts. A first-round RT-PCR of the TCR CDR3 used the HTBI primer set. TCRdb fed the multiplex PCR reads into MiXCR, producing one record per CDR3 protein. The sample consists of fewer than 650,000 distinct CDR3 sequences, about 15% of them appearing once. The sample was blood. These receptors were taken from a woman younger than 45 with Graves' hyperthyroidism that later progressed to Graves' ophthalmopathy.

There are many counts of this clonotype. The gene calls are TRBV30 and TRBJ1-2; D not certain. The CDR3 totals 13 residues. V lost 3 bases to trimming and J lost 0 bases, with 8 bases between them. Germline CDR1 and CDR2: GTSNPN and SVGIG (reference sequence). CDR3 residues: CAWRLPPNYGYTF. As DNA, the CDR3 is TGTGCCTGGAGACTGCCTCCTAACTATGGCTACACCTTC.

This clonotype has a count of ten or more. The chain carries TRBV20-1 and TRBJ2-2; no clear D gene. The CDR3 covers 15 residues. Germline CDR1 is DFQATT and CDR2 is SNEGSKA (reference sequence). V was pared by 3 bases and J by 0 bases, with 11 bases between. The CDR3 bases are TGCAGTGCTAGGGACCACGGCGCGAACACCGGGGAGCTGTTTTTT. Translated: CSARDHGANTGELFF.

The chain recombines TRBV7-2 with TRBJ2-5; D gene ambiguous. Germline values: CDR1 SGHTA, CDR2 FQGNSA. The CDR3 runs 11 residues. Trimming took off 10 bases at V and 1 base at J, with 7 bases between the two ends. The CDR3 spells CATLGQETQYF. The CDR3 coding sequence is TGTGCCACCCTGGGCCAAGAGACCCAGTACTTC.

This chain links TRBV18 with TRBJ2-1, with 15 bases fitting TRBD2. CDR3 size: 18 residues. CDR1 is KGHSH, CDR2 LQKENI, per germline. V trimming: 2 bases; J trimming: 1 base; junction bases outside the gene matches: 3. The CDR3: CASSPGLAGGKSYNEQFF. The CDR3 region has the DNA TGTGCCAGCTCACCAGGACTAGCGGGAGGGAAATCCTACAATGAGCAGTTCTTC.

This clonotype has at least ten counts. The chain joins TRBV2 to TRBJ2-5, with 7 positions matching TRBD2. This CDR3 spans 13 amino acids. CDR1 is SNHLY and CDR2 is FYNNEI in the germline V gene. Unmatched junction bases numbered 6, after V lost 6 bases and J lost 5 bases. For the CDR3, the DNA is TGTGCCAGCAGGGGGAGGGGAAGGGAGACCCAGTACTTC. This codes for CASRGRGRETQYF.

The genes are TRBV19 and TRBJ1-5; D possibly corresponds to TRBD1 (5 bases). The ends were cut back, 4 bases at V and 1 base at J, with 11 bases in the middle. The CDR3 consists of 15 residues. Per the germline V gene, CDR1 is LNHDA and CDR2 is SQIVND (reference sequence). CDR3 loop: CASSTSRESNQPQHF. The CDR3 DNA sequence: TGTGCCAGTAGTACAAGCAGGGAAAGCAATCAGCCCCAGCATTTT.